These T cell receptor beta chains were read from a single sample in a study of CD8+ T cells in alopecia areata. Sequencing was performed with immunoSEQ multiplex PCR; in TCRdb, only in-frame clones are kept and a portion is missing. The repertoire holds fewer than 110,000 clones, with 60% as singletons. The sample in question was CD8+ T cells sorted from blood, obtained between weeks 55 and 65, from a patient treated with tofacitinib. These receptors came from a human donor with alopecia areata. CDR3s include the opening cysteine and the closing phenylalanine or tryptophan. Fields, in order: V gene, clone size, J gene, D gene, CDR3 protein, CDR3 DNA. The D gene is left open where the match is weak. Not every row has a clone size; where given, it reads once, few, many or a size class.

TRBV9,NA,TRBJ1-2,NA,CASSAAGRNYGYTF,TGTGCCAGCAGCGCGGCGGGACGGAACTATGGCTACACCTTC
TRBV5-1,NA,TRBJ1-1,TRBD1,CASSLTDRELGTEAFF,TGCGCCAGCAGCCTAACAGACAGGGAATTAGGCACTGAAGCTTTCTTT
TRBV7-2,NA,TRBJ1-2,NA,CASSPLGGRTLYGYTF,TGTGCCAGCAGCCCCTTGGGGGGCAGGACCCTCTATGGCTACACCTTC
TRBV27,few,TRBJ2-7,NA,CASSLAQFSYEQYF,TGTGCCAGCAGTTTAGCTCAGTTCTCCTACGAGCAGTACTTC
TRBV9,once,TRBJ2-2,TRBD2,CASSDPSGGTGELFF,TGTGCCAGCAGCGACCCCTCGGGGGGTACCGGGGAGCTGTTTTTT
TRBV2,few,TRBJ1-4,TRBD1,CASREQGEAREKLFF,TGTGCCAGCAGAGAACAGGGGGAGGCGCGGGAAAAACTGTTTTTT
TRBV5-1,NA,TRBJ1-5,NA,CASSLEGGFNQPQHF,TGCGCCAGCAGCTTGGAGGGAGGGTTCAATCAGCCCCAGCATTTT
TRBV30,NA,TRBJ2-3,NA,CAWSEDRAVRTDTQYF,TGTGCCTGGAGTGAGGACCGAGCCGTTCGTACAGATACGCAGTATTTT
TRBV29-1,NA,TRBJ2-1,TRBD2,CSVQDGGAYNEQFF,TGCAGCGTCCAAGACGGGGGGGCCTACAATGAGCAGTTCTTC
TRBV27,NA,TRBJ2-3,NA,CASSLYGGADTQYF,TGTGCCAGCAGTTTATATGGGGGGGCGGATACGCAGTATTTT
TRBV6-4,NA,TRBJ1-6,NA,CASSDFSNSPLHF,TGTGCCAGCAGTGATTTCAGTAATTCACCCCTCCACTTT
TRBV10-3,few,TRBJ1-5,TRBD1,CAISDPGTGEHQPQHF,TGTGCCATCAGTGACCCCGGGACAGGGGAACATCAGCCCCAGCATTTT
TRBV13,NA,TRBJ2-7,NA,CASSNSREQYF,TGTGCCAGCAGCAACTCTCGGGAGCAGTACTTC
TRBV10-3,few,TRBJ2-5,NA,CAISLDRKETQYF,TGTGCCATCAGCCTAGACAGGAAAGAGACCCAGTACTTC
TRBV7-9,NA,TRBJ1-1,NA,CASSSFDRRSNTEAFF,TGTGCCAGCAGCTCATTTGACAGGAGATCGAACACTGAAGCTTTCTTT
TRBV6-5,NA,TRBJ1-2,NA,CASRDTNYGYTF,TGTGCCAGCAGGGACACGAACTATGGCTACACCTTC
TRBV7-9,NA,TRBJ2-7,TRBD1,CASSQPGTGYEQYF,TGTGCCAGCAGCCAGCCCGGGACAGGCTACGAGCAGTACTTC
TRBV19,NA,TRBJ1-2,TRBD1,CASKASDREGGYTF,TGTGCCAGCAAGGCTTCCGACAGGGAGGGCGGCTACACCTTC
TRBV27,few,TRBJ1-5,TRBD1,CASSLTGYQPQHF,TGTGCCAGCAGCTTGACAGGGTATCAGCCCCAGCATTTT
TRBV18,NA,TRBJ2-1,NA,CASSLSRTEQFF,TGTGCCAGCTCTCTCAGTCGGACTGAGCAGTTCTTC
TRBV4-1,NA,TRBJ2-1,NA,CASRVRGVSYNEQFF,TGCGCCAGCAGGGTGAGGGGGGTGTCCTACAATGAGCAGTTCTTC
TRBV9,NA,TRBJ1-1,NA,CASSPRERTGGNTEAFF,TGTGCCAGCAGCCCTCGGGAACGGACGGGCGGGAACACTGAAGCTTTCTTT
TRBV6-5,NA,TRBJ2-2,NA,CASSVQGEGTGELFF,TGTGCCAGCAGTGTACAGGGGGAGGGCACCGGGGAGCTGTTTTTT
TRBV21-1,NA,TRBJ2-5,NA,CASSKARKRGGEETQYF,TGTGCCAGCAGCAAAGCGCGAAAGCGGGGGGGCGAAGAGACCCAGTACTTC
TRBV30,NA,TRBJ1-2,NA,CACEATIFFENYGYTF,TGTGCCTGTGAGGCGACAATCTTCTTTGAGAACTATGGCTACACCTTC